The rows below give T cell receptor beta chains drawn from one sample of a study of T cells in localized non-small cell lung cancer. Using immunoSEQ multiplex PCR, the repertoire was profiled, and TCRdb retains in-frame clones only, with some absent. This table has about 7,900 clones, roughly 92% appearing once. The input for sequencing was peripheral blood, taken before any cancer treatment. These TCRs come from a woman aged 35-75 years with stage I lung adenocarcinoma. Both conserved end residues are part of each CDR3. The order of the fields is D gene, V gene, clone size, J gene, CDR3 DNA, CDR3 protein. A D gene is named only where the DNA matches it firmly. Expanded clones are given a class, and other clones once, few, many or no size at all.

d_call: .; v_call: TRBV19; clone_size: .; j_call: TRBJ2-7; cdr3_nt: TGTGCCAGTAGTATATCAGGGCTAGAGGGCTACGAGCAGTACTTC; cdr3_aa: CASSISGLEGYEQYF
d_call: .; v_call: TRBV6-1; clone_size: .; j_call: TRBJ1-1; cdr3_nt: TGTGCCAGCAGCCCTGATCTTAACGGGATCACTGAAGCTTTCTTT; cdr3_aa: CASSPDLNGITEAFF
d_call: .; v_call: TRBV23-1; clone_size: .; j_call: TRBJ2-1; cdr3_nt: TGCGCCAGCAGTCCCCTCTCCTACAATGAGCAGTTCTTC; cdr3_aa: CASSPLSYNEQFF
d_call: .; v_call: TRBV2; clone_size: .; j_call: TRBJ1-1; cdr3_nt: TGTGCCAGCAAGGTGATTGAGGTGAACACTGAAGCTTTCTTT; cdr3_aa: CASKVIEVNTEAFF
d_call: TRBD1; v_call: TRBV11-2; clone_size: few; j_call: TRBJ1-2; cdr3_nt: TGTGCCAGCAGCCTAGGGACCGGGACAGGGTATGGCTACACCTTC; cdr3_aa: CASSLGTGTGYGYTF
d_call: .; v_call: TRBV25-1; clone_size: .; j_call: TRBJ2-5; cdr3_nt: TGTGCCAGCAGTGAAGACACGGGCCTCCCTATCCAAGAGACCCAGTACTTC; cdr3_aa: CASSEDTGLPIQETQYF
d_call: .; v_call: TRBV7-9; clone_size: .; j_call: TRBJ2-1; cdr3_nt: TGTGCCAGCAGCTTACGGGTCACGAGCTCCTACAATGAGCAGTTCTTC; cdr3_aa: CASSLRVTSSYNEQFF
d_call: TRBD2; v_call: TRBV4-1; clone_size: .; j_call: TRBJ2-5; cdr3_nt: TGCGCCAGCAGCCAAGATCACGGACTAGCGGGGGGACCAGAGACCCAGTACTTC; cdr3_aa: CASSQDHGLAGGPETQYF
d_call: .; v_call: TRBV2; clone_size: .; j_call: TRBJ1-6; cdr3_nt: TGTGCCAGCTCCGAGGGACAACCTAATTCACCCCTCCACTTT; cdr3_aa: CASSEGQPNSPLHF
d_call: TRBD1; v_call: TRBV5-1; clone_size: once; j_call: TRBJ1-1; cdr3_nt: TGCGCCAGCAGCTTTCGACAGGGGCTGAGGAACACTGAAGCTTTCTTT; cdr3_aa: CASSFRQGLRNTEAFF
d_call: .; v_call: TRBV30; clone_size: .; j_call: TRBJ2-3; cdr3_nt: TGTGCCTGGAGCTCACTGGGCGCCGCGAGAGATACGCAGTATTTT; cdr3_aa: CAWSSLGAARDTQYF
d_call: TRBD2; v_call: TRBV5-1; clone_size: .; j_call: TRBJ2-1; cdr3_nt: TGCGCCAGCAGCGTGGGCGGGAGCACTATCCCTGAGCAGTTCTTC; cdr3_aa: CASSVGGSTIPEQFF
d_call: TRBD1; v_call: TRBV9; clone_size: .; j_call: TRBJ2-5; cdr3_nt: TGTGCCAGCAGCGCGGCCGGGACAGGGCAAGAGACCCAGTACTTC; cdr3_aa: CASSAAGTGQETQYF
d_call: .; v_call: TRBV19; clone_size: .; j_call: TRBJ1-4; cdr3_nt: TGTGCCAGTGCCAGGTTTAATGAAAAACTGTTTTTT; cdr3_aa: CASARFNEKLFF
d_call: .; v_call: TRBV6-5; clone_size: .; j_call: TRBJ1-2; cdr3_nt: TGTGCCAGCAGTTACTTGGCAGGGAGTGGCTATGGCTACACCTTC; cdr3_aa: CASSYLAGSGYGYTF
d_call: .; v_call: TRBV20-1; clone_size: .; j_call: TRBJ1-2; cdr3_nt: TGCAGTGCTAGAGATGCGGGTGGCTACACCTTC; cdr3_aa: CSARDAGGYTF
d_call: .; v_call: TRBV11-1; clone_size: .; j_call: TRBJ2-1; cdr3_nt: TGTGCCAGCAGCCGGACTTTGAGCTCCTACAATGAGCAGTTCTTC; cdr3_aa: CASSRTLSSYNEQFF
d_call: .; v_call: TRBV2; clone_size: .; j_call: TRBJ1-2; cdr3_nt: TGTGCCAGCAGTGACAACTCCCGAAGGACCCTCTATGGCTACACCTTC; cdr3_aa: CASSDNSRRTLYGYTF
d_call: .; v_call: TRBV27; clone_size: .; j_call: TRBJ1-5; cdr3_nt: TGTGCCAGCAGTCAGGGAAATCAGCCCCAGCATTTT; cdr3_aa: CASSQGNQPQHF
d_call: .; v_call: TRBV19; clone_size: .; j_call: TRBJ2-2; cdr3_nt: TGTGCCAGTAGTATTGCCTGGAACACCGGGGAGCTGTTTTTT; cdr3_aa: CASSIAWNTGELFF
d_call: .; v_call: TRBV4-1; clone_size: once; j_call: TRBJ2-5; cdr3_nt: TGCGCCAGCAGCCAAGATCCCAGCCAAGAGACCCAGTACTTC; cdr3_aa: CASSQDPSQETQYF
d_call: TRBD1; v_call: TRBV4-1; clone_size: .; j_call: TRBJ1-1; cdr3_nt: TGCGCCAGCAGCCAAGACCCCGGAGGGTGGACAGGCATGAACACTGAAGCTTTCTTT; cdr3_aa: CASSQDPGGWTGMNTEAFF
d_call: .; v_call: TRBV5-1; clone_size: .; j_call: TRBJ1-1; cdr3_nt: TGCGCCAGCAGCTTTCAGGGGAACACTGAAGCTTTCTTT; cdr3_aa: CASSFQGNTEAFF
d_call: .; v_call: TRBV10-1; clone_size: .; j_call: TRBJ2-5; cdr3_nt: TGCGCCAGCAGTGAGTCGGGGGCCGTGGACGAAGAGACCCAGTACTTC; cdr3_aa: CASSESGAVDEETQYF
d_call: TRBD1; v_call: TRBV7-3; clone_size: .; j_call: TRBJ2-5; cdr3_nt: TGTGCCAGCAGCCTTCAGGGGGCGGCCCAAGAGACCCAGTACTTC; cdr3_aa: CASSLQGAAQETQYF
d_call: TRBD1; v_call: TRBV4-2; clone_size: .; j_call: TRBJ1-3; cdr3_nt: TGTGCCAGCAGCCGCAAAGGGACAGTCTCTGGAAACACCATATATTTT; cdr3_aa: CASSRKGTVSGNTIYF
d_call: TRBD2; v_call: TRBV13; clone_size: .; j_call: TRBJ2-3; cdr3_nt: TGTGCCAGCATACCGAGGAGGGCTAGCGGGGGGGAGATGACGCAGTATTTT; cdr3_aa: CASIPRRASGGEMTQYF
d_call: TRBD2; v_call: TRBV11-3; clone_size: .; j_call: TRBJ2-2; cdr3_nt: TGTGCCAGCAGCGAACTAGCGGGGGCGAACACCGGGGAGCTGTTTTTT; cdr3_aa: CASSELAGANTGELFF
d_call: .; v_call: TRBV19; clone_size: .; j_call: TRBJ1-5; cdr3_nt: TGTGCCAGCTCCGACAAAAGCAATCAGCCCCAGCATTTT; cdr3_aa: CASSDKSNQPQHF
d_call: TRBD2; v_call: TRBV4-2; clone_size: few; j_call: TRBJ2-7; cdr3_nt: TGTGCCAGCAGCCAAACTCTAGCGGGGGGTCACGAGCAGTACTTC; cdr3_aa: CASSQTLAGGHEQYF
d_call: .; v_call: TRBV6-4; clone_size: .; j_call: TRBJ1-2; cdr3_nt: TGTGCCAGCAGTGACTCGTACAGTCCAGGTGGCTACACCTTC; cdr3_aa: CASSDSYSPGGYTF
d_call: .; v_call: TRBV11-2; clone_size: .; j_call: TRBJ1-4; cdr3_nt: TGTGCCAGCAGCTCCGGCCCTCATAATGAAAAACTGTTTTTT; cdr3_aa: CASSSGPHNEKLFF
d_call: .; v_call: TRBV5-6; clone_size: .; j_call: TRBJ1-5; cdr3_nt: TGTGCCAGCAGCTTGGGTCCGGGGGGACGCAGCAATCAGCCCCAGCATTTT; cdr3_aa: CASSLGPGGRSNQPQHF
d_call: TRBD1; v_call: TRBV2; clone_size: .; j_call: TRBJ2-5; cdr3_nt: TGTGCCAGCACCTACACCCCTCGGGACAGCGGTGAGACCCAGTACTTC; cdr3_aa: CASTYTPRDSGETQYF
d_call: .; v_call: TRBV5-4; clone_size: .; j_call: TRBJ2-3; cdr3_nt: TGTGCCAGCAGCTTCCCCGGGAGTGGGGCAGATACGCAGTATTTT; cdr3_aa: CASSFPGSGADTQYF
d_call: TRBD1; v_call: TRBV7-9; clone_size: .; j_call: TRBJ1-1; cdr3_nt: TGTGCCAGCAGCTCGGGACAGAGGTCCAACACTGAAGCTTTCTTT; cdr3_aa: CASSSGQRSNTEAFF
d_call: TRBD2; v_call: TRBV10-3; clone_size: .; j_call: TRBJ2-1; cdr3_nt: TGTGCCATCAGTGAGGGAAGCGGGAGGGTACTTATTGAGCAGTTCTTC; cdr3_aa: CAISEGSGRVLIEQFF
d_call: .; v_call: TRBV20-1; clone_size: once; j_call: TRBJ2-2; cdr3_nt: TGCAGTGCTTCTTACACCGGGGAGCTGTTTTTT; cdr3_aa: CSASYTGELFF
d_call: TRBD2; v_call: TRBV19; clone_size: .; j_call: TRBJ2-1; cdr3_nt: TGTGCCAGTAGTCTAGCGGAGGCCTACAATGAGCAGTTCTTC; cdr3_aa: CASSLAEAYNEQFF
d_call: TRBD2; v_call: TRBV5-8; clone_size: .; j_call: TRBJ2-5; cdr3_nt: TGTGCCAGCAGCTTAGGACTAGCGGGGTCCCAAGAGACCCAGTACTTC; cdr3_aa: CASSLGLAGSQETQYF
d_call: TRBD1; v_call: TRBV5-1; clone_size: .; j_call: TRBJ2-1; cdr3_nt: TGCGCCAGTGAATCAGGGGGCGCAGGCTCCTACAATGAGCAGTTCTTC; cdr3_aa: CASESGGAGSYNEQFF
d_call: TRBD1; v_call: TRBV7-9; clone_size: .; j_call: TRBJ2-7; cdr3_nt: TGTGCCAGCAGCTCGACAGGGGGCTATGGCGAGCAGTACTTC; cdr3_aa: CASSSTGGYGEQYF
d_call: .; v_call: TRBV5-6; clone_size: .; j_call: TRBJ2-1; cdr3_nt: TGTGCCAGCAGCTTTCCCACGGGACATGCGTTGAGGAATGAGCAGTTCTTC; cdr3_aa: CASSFPTGHALRNEQFF
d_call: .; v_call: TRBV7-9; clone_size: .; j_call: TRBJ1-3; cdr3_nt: TGTGCCAGCAGCTTGCGTCGGGGCCTCTCTGGAAACACCATATATTTT; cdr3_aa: CASSLRRGLSGNTIYF
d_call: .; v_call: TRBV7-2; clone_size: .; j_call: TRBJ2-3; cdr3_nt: TGTGCCAGCAGCTTAGGAGCGGCAAACACAGATACGCAGTATTTT; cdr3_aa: CASSLGAANTDTQYF
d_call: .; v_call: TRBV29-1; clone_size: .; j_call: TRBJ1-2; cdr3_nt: TGCAGCGTTGGTAAGGGCAATAACTATGGCTACACCTTC; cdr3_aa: CSVGKGNNYGYTF
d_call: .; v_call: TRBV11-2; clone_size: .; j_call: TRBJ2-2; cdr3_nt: TGTGCCAGCAGCCCTAATCGGATCAGGACGAACACCGGGGAGCTGTTTTTT; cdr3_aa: CASSPNRIRTNTGELFF
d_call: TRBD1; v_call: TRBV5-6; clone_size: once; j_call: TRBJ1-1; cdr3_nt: TGTGCCAGCAGCTTGAGGCCAGGGGGCCAGGGAACTGAAGCTTTCTTT; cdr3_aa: CASSLRPGGQGTEAFF